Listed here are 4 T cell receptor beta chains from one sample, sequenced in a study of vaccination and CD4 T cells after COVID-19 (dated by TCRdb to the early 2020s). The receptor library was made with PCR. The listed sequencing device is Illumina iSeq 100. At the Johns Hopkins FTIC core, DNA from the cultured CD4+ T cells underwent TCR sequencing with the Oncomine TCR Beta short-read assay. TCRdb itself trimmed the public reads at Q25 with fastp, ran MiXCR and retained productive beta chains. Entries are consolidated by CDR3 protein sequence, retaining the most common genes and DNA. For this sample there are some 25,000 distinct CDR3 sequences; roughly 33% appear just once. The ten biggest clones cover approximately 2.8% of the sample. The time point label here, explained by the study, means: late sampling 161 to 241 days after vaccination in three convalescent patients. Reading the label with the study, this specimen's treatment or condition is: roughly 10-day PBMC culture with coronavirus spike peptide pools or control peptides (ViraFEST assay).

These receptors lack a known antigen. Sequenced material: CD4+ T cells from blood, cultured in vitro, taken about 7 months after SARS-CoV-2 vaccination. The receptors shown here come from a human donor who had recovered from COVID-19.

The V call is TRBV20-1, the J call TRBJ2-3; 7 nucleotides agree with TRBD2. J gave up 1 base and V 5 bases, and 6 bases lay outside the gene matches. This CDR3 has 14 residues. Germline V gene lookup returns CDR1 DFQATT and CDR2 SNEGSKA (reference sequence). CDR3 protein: CSAGGEVGTDTQYF. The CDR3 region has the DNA TGCAGTGCTGGGGGGGAAGTGGGCACAGATACGCAGTATTTT.

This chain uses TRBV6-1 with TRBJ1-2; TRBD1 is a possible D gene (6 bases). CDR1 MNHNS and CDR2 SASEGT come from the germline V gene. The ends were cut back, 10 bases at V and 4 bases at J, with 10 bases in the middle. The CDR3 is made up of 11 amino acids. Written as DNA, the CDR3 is TGTGCCACCGGGGGCGGCTATGGCTACACCTTC. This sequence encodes CATGGGYGYTF.

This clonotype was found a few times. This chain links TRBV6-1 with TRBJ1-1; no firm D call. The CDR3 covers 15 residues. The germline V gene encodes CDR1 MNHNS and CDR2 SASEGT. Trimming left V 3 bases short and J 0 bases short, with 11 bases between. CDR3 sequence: CASSDLGGMNTEAFF. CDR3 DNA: TGTGCCAGCAGTGATTTAGGTGGTATGAACACTGAAGCTTTCTTT.

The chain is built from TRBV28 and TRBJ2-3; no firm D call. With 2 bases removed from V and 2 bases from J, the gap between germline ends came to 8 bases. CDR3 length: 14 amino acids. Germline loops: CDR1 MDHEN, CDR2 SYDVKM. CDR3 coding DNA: TGTGCCAGCAGTTTAGCTTCTCACACAGATACGCAGTATTTT. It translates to CASSLASHTDTQYF.